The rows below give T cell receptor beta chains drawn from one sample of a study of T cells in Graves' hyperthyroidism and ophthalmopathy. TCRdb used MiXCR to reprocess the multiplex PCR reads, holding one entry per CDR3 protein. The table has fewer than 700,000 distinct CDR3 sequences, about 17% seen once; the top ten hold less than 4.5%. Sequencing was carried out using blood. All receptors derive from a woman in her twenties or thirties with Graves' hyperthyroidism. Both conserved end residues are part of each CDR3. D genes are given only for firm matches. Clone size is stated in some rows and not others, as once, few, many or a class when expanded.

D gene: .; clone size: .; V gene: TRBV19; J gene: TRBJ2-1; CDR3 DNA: TGTGCCAGTAGTATAGCACTAGAGGGATACAATGAGCAGTTCTTC; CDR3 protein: CASSIALEGYNEQFF
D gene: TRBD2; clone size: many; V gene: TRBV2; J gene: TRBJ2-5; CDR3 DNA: TGTGCCAGCAGTGAAGTCGGGGTTAGCGGGAGAGGAGAGACCCAGTACTTC; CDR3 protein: CASSEVGVSGRGETQYF
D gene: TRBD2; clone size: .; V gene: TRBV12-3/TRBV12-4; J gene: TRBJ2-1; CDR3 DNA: TGTGCCAGCAGTCCACTTCGGGGGGTCTCCTACAATGAGCAGTTCTTC; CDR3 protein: CASSPLRGVSYNEQFF
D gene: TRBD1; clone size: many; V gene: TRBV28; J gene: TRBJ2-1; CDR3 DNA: TGTGCCAGCAGTTTATGGACCGGGACAGGGCTCGGGAATGAGCAGTTCTTC; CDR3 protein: CASSLWTGTGLGNEQFF
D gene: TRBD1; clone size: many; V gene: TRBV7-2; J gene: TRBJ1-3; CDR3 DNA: TGTGCCAGCAGCTTAGAGGGGGCGAGGGGAAACACCATATATTTT; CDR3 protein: CASSLEGARGNTIYF
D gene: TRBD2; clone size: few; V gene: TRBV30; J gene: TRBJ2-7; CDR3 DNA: TGTGCCTGGAGTGTACCTAGCGGGAACTCCTACGAGCAGTACTTC; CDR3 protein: CAWSVPSGNSYEQYF
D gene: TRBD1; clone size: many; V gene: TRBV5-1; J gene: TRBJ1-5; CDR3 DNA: TGTGCCAGCAGCTTACAGGGGGCTCAGCCCCAGCATTTT; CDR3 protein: CASSLQGAQPQHF
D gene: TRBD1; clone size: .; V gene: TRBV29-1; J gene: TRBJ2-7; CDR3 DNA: TGCAGCGTCTCACCGGGACAGAGCTACGAGCAGTACTTC; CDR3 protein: CSVSPGQSYEQYF
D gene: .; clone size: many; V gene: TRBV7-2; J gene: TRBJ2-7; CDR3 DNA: TGTGCCAGCAGCTTAGGTCCAGGGCAGGCCTACGAGCAGTACTTC; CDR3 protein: CASSLGPGQAYEQYF
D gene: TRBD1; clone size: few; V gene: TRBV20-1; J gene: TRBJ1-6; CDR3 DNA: TGCAGTGCTAGAGATCGACAGGGGAGCTCCTATAATTCACCCCTCCACTTT; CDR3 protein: CSARDRQGSSYNSPLHF
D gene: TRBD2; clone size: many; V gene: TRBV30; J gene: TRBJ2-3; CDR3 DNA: TGTGCCTGGAGTACGGGACTAGCGGGAGACACAGATACGCAGTATTTT; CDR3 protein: CAWSTGLAGDTDTQYF
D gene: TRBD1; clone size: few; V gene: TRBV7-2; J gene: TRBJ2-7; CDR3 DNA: TGTGCCAGCAGCTCGTACACAGGGGCCGGTCCCTACGAGCAGTACTTC; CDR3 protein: CASSSYTGAGPYEQYF
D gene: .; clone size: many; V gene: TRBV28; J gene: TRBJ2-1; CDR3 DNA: TGTGCCAGCACCTCCCCCAGGCCTGGTGGCGATGAGCAGTTCTTC; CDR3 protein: CASTSPRPGGDEQFF
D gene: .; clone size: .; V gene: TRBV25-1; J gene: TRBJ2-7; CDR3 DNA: TGTGCCAGCAGTGAATTTAACAGGGACAACGAGCAGTACTTC; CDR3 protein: CASSEFNRDNEQYF
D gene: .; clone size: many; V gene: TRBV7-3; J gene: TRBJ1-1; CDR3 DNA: TGTGCCAGCAGCTTACAGGGTCGCACTGAAGCTTTCTTT; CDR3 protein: CASSLQGRTEAFF
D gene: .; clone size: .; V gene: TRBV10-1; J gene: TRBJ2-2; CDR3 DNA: TGCGCCAGCAGTGAAAGGCAGGGGATGGACACCGGGGAGCTGTTTTTT; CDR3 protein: CASSERQGMDTGELFF
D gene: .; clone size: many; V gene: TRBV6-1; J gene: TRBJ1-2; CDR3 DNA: TGTGCCAGCAGTGAACGTATAGGTTCCTACTATGGCTACACCTTC; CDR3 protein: CASSERIGSYYGYTF
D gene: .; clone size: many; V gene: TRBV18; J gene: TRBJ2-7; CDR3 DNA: TGTGCCAGCTCACCACCCGGCTTCGAGCAGTACTTC; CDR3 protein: CASSPPGFEQYF
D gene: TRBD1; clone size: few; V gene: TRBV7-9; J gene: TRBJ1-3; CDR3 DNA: TGTGCCAACAGCTTCCGCCGGGACAGGGGTCACACCATATATTTT; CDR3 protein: CANSFRRDRGHTIYF
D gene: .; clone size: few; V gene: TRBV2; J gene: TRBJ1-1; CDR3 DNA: TGTGCCAGCAGTGGGCATTTTATGAACACTGAAGCTTTCTTT; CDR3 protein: CASSGHFMNTEAFF
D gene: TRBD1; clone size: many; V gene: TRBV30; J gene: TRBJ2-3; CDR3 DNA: TGTGCCGGGCCAGGGGGCGAGGGGGATACGCAGTATTTT; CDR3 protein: CAGPGGEGDTQYF
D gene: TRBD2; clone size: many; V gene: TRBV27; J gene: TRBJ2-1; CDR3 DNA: TGTGCCAGCAGTTTACTAGCGGGATCCTACAATGAGCAGTTCTTC; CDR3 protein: CASSLLAGSYNEQFF
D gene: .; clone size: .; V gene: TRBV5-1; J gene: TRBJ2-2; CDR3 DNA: TGCGCCAGCAGCTTGTACAGCGGGCGAAACACCGGGGAGCTGTTTTTT; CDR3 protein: CASSLYSGRNTGELFF
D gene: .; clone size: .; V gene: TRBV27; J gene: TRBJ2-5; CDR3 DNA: TGTGCCAGCAGCAAACAACCGGACAGAAAAGAGACCCAGTACTTC; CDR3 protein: CASSKQPDRKETQYF
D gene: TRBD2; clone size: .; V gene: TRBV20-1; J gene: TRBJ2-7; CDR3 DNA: TGCAGTGCCCCAAGCCGGGGGACTAGCGGTGCCTACGAGCAGTACTTC; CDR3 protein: CSAPSRGTSGAYEQYF
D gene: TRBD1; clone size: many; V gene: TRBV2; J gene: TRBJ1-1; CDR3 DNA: TGTGCCAGCAGTCAGGACAGGGTGGGGAGCACTGAAGCTTTCTTT; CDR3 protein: CASSQDRVGSTEAFF
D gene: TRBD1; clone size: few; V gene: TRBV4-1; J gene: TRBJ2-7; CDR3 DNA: TGCGCCAGCAGCCAAGATATTCGGTCGGCAGGGGGATCCCTCTACGAGCAGTACTTC; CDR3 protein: CASSQDIRSAGGSLYEQYF
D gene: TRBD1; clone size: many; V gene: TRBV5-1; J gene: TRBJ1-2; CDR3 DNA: TGCGCCAGCAGCCCCCGGGACAGGGTGTATGGCTACACCTTC; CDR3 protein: CASSPRDRVYGYTF
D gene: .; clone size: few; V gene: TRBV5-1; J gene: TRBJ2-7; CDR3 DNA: TGCGCCAGCAGCAATGTTCAGGGTTCCTACGAGCAGTACTTC; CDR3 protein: CASSNVQGSYEQYF
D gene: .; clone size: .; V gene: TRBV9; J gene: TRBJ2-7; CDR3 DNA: TGTGCCAGCAGCGTAGCTAGCCAGGGATGGGAGCAGTACTTC; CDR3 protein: CASSVASQGWEQYF
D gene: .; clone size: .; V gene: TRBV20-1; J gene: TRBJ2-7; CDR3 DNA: TGCAGTGCTCCCGGGACTGGGTGGGAGCAGTACTTC; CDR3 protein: CSAPGTGWEQYF
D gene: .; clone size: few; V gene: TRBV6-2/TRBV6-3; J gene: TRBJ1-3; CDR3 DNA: TGTGCCAGCAGTGAAAGGGGCAGGGAGAGCTCTGGAAACACCATATATTTT; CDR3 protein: CASSERGRESSGNTIYF
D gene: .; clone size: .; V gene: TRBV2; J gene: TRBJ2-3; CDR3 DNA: TGTGCCAGCAGATGGGGGGACAACACAGATACGCAGTATTTT; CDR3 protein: CASRWGDNTDTQYF
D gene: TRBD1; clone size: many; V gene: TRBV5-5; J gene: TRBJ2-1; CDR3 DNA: TGTGCCAGCAGCATCCCGGGACAGGGAACGGGGTTTTTCGATGAGCAGTTCTTC; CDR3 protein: CASSIPGQGTGFFDEQFF
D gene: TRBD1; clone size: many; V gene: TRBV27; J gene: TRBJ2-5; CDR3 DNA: TGTGCCAGCAGTAGACAGGGGAACAGGGCTCAAGAGACCCAGTACTTC; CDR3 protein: CASSRQGNRAQETQYF
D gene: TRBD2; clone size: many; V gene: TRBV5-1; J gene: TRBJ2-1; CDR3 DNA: TGCGCCAGCAGCTTGAGCCTAGCGGGGAACAATGAGCAGTTCTTC; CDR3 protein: CASSLSLAGNNEQFF
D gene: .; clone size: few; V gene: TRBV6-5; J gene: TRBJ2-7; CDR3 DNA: TGTGCCAGCAGTTTGGGGGGACATATCTCCTACGAGCAGTACTTC; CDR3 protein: CASSLGGHISYEQYF
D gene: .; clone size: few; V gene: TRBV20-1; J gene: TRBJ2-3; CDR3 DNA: TGCAGTGCTGGGTCTAGCGCTCTAGGCACAGATAGGCAGTATTTT; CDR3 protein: CSAGSSALGTDRQYF
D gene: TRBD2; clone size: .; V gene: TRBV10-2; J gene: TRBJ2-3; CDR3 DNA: TGCGCCAGCAGTTCTGTTTTAGCGGGAGAGGCAGATACGCAGTATTTT; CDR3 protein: CASSSVLAGEADTQYF
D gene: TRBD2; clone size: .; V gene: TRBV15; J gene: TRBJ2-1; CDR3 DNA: TGTGCCACCCGGACTAGCGGGAACAATGAGCAGTTCTTC; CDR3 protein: CATRTSGNNEQFF
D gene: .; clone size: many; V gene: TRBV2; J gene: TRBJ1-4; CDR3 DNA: TGTGCCAGCAGCGAGACACGGGAGTGGATGTTTTTT; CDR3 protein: CASSETREWMFF
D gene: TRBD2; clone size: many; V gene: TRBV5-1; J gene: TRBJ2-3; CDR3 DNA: TGCGCCAGCAACCCTACTAGCGGGAGTGTTACGCAGTATTTT; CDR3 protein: CASNPTSGSVTQYF
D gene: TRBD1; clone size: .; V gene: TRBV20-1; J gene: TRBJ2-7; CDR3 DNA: TGCAGTGCAGAGGACAGGGCAGCATTATACGAGCAGTACTTC; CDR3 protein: CSAEDRAALYEQYF
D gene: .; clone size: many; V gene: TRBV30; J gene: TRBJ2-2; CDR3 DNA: TGTGCCTGGAGTAGTGGACAGAAAGTGGGGGAGCTGTTTTTT; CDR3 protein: CAWSSGQKVGELFF
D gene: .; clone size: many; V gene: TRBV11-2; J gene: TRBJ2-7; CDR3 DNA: TGTGCCAGCAGCTTAGATTGGGCAGGGAACTACGAGCAGTACTTC; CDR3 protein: CASSLDWAGNYEQYF
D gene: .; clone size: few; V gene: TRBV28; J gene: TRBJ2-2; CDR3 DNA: TGTGCCAGCAGTTTAGTGGGGGCGGGTTCCGGGGAGCTGTTTTTT; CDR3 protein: CASSLVGAGSGELFF
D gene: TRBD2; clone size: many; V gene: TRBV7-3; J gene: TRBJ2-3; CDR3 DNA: TGTGCCAGCAGACCTTACACGTTGGGGCTAGCGGGATCTGCAGATACGCAGTATTTT; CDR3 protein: CASRPYTLGLAGSADTQYF
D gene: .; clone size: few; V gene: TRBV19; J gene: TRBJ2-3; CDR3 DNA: TGTGCCAGTAGTATCGGGAGTGGCACAGATACGCAGTATTTT; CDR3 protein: CASSIGSGTDTQYF
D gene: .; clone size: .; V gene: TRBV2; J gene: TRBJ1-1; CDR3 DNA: TGTGCCAGCAAGGGAGTGGAAGTGAACACTGAAGCTTTCTTT; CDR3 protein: CASKGVEVNTEAFF
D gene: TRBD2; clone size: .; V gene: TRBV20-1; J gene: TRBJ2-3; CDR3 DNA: TGCAGTGCTAGGGGGACTAGCGGGGGGTTTAGCACAGATACGCAGTATTTT; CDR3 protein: CSARGTSGGFSTDTQYF
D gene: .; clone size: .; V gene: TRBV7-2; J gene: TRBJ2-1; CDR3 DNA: TGTGCCAGCAGCTCCCTCGGACTCACTTACAATGAGCAGTTCTTC; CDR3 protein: CASSSLGLTYNEQFF
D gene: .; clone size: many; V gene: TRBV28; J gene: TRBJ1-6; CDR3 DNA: TGTGCCAGCAGTTTGGAGGGCGGCTATAATTCACCCCTCCACTTT; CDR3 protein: CASSLEGGYNSPLHF